This T cell receptor beta chain was recovered during a study of blood T cell repertoires in COVID-19. Across the study: Acute-phase and convalescent COVID-19 samples originated in the United States, Italy and Spain.

CDR1 MDHEN and CDR2 SYDVKM come from the germline V gene. The CDR3 has 15 residues. The V and J ends lost 7 bases and 5 bases, in that order; junction bases with no gene match: 7. Per the original methods: Using reference gene primer amplification, nucleated cell counts were estimated. Libraries were prepared by immunoSEQ multiplex PCR; TCRdb keeps only in-frame clonotypes and omits some of them. Clone size and V and J calls were adopted from that table, with D and trimming inferred from the DNA. This sample has about 240,000 clones, with approximately 87% found just once. Material: peripheral blood. V usage is TRBV28 and J usage is TRBJ2-1; 11 nucleotides match TRBD2. The source is a man aged 60-69 years with acute or convalescent COVID-19. The CDR3 reads CASTFSGRGNNEQFF. Written as DNA, the CDR3 is TGTGCCAGCACCTTTAGCGGGAGGGGCAACAATGAGCAGTTCTTC. Variable domain in full (rest from reference TRBV28 and TRBJ2-1): DVKVTQSSRYLVKRTGEKVFLECVQDMDHENMFWYRQDPGLGLRLIYFSYDVKMKEKGDIPEGYSVSREKKERFSLILESASTNQTSMYLCASTFSGRGNNEQFFGPGTRLTVL.